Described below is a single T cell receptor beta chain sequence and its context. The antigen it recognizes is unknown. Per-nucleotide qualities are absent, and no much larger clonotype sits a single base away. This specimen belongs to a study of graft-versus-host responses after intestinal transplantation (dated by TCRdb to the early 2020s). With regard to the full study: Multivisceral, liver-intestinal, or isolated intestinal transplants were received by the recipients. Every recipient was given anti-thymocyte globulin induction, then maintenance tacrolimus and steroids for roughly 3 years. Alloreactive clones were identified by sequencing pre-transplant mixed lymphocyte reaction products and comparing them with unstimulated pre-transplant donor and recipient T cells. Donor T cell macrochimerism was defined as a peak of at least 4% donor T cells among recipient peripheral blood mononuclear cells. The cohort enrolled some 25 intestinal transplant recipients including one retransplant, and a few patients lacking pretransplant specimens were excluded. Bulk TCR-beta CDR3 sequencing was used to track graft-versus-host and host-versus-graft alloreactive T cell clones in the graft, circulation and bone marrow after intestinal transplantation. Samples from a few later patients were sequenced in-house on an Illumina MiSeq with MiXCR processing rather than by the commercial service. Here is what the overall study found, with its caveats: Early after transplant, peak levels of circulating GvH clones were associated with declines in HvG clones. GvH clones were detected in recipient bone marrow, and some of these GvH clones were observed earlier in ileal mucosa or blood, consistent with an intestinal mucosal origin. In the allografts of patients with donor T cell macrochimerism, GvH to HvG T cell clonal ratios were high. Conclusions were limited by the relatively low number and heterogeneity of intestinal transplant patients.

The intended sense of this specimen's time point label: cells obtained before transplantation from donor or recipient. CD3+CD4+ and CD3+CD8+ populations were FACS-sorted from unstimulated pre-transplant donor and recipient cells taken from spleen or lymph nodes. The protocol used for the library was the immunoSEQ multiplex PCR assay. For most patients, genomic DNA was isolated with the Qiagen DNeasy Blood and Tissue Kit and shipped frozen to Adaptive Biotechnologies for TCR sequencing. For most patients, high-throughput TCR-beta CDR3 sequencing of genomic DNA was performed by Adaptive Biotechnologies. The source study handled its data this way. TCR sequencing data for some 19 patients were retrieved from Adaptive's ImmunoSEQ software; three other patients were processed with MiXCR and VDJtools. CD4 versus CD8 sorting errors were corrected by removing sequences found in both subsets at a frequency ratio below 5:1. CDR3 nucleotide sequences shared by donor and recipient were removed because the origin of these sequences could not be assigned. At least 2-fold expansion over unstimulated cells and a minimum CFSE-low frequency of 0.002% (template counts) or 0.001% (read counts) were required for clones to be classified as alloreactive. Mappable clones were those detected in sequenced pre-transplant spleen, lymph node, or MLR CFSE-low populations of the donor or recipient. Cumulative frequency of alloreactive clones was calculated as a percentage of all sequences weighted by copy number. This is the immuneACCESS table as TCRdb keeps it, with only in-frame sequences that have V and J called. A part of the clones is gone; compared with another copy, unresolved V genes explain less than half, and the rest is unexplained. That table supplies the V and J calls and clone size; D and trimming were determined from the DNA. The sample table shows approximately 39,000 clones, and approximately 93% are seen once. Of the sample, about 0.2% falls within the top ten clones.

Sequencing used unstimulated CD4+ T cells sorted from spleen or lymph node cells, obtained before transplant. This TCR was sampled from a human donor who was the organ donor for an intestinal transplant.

The CDR3 has the sequence CASRYSFRGMNTEAFF. The bases read TGTGCCAGCAGATATTCCTTCAGGGGCATGAACACTGAAGCTTTCTTT. This chain joins TRBV27 to TRBJ1-1, and possibly TRBD1, on 6 matching bases. The germline V gene (reference sequence) yields MNHEY for CDR1 and SMNVEV for CDR2. Reading from cysteine to phenylalanine, the CDR3 counts 16 amino acids. Solely the CDR3 DNA is kept, with 48 bases framed from the first base. V loses 6 bases of germline sequence and J loses 0 bases, and the interval between the two ends is 17 bases.